What follows describes a single T cell receptor beta chain. This specimen comes from a study of shared clonotypes between healthy human individuals. TCRdb's copy holds only in-frame clones and misses some; the assay was immunoSEQ multiplex PCR. The sample lists some 2,000,000 clones, 95% occurring once. The CDR3 runs to 14 residues. V lost 7 bases and J lost 1, with 13 bases in between. CDR1 and CDR2 from the germline V gene are MRHNA and SNTAGT. J is TRBJ1-1 and V is TRBV6-4; D is possibly TRBD1 (6 bases). This sequence originates from a man younger than 35 in good health. Specimen: naive CD4+ T cells sorted from blood. The subset denotes: CD45RA+ positively selected. In DNA form, the CDR3 reads TGTGCCAGCATTGATGCACAGGGGAACACTGAAGCTTTCTTT. Residues: CASIDAQGNTEAFF.